This TCR beta chain derives from a study of shared clonotypes between healthy human individuals. The table came from immunoSEQ multiplex PCR; TCRdb's copy has only in-frame clones and leaves some out. The sample lists over 750,000 clones; 95% to 97% were seen once. From germline, CDR1 is SGHRS and CDR2 YFSETQ. V was clipped by 7 bases and J by 7 bases, with 9 bases between them. The CDR3 contains 11 residues. CD45RO-negative, CCR7-positively selected cells formed the naive CD8 fraction, excluding terminally differentiated effector memory CD45RA+ cells. Sequencing input: naive CD8+ T cells sorted from blood. This clonotype originated in a man younger than 40 in good health. This chain joins TRBV5-1 and TRBJ2-1; D unclear. The CDR3 coding sequence is TGCGCCAGCGCAACAACTAATGAGCAGTTCTTC. This translates into CASATTNEQFF.